Listed below are T cell receptor beta chains from one sample, sequenced in a study of blood T cell repertoires in COVID-19. Method: immunoSEQ multiplex PCR; TCRdb's copy keeps in-frame clones and lacks some. This table holds approximately 67,000 clones, about nine tenths found once. The specimen sequenced was peripheral blood. Receptors originate from a human donor in a cohort sampled during active COVID-19. Each CDR3 is given with its conserved first and last residue. A D gene is named only where the DNA matches it firmly. Clone size is shown for a subset of rows, as once, few, many or a class of expanded clone.

abundance	d_gene	v_gene	j_gene	CDR3nt	CDR3aa
NA	TRBD1	TRBV11-2	TRBJ1-1	TGTGCCAGCAGCTCATGGGGCGGACAGGGGATTTTATCAGCTTTCTTT	CASSSWGGQGILSAFF
NA	NA	TRBV12-3/TRBV12-4	TRBJ1-2	TGTGCCAGCAGCCTTGGACAGAACCGGGGCTACACCTTC	CASSLGQNRGYTF
NA	NA	TRBV19	TRBJ2-3	TGTGCCAGTAGTATAGGGGCATCTTACACAGATACGCAGTATTTT	CASSIGASYTDTQYF
NA	NA	TRBV15	TRBJ1-4	TGTGCCACCAGCAGAAGGGCAGGGATGGATGGTGAAAAACTGTTTTTT	CATSRRAGMDGEKLFF
once	TRBD1	TRBV10-2	TRBJ2-3	TGCGCCAGCAGTGAGTTCGACAGGGGTCGGACAGATACGCAGTATTTT	CASSEFDRGRTDTQYF
once	TRBD1	TRBV2	TRBJ1-2	TGTGCCAGCAGCGCGGAACAGGGGAACTATGGCTACACCTTC	CASSAEQGNYGYTF
NA	TRBD2	TRBV9	TRBJ2-3	TGTGCCAGCAGCGCTAGCGGCGTTGGCACAGATACGCAGTATTTT	CASSASGVGTDTQYF
NA	TRBD2	TRBV30	TRBJ2-5	TGTGCCTGGAACCCTAGCGGGAGCATGAAAGAGACCCAGTACTTC	CAWNPSGSMKETQYF
NA	TRBD2	TRBV3-1/TRBV3-2	TRBJ2-5	TGTGCCAGCAGCCAAGGGCGGACTAGCGGGGGGGAGACCCAGTACTTC	CASSQGRTSGGETQYF
NA	NA	TRBV7-2	TRBJ2-3	TGTGCCAGCAGCTTAGGCGCGGTTCTAGCAGATACGCAGTATTTT	CASSLGAVLADTQYF
NA	TRBD1	TRBV4-3	TRBJ1-1	TGCGCCAGCAGCCAAGAAACCGGGACAGGGGTTTCGGATGGCACTGAAGCTTTCTTT	CASSQETGTGVSDGTEAFF
NA	NA	TRBV2	TRBJ2-1	TGTGCCAGCAGGGTAGCGTCGAGCTCCTACAATGAGCAGTTCTTC	CASRVASSSYNEQFF
NA	NA	TRBV7-8	TRBJ2-3	TGTGCCAGCAGCTCGAGTAGGGGAGGAGGCACAGATACGCAGTATTTT	CASSSSRGGGTDTQYF
NA	NA	TRBV6-1	TRBJ2-3	TGTGCCAGCAGTGATTCCGCAGGGGGGCCGGGCACAGATACGCAGTATTTT	CASSDSAGGPGTDTQYF
NA	TRBD2	TRBV2	TRBJ2-1	TGTGCCAGCAGTGAAGAGTTCGGAGCGGGGGTTCTACAGTTCTTC	CASSEEFGAGVLQFF
NA	NA	TRBV7-2	TRBJ1-6	TGTGCCAGCAGCTTGACAGGATCCTATAATTCACCCCTCCACTTT	CASSLTGSYNSPLHF
once	TRBD1	TRBV6-5	TRBJ2-1	TGTGCCAGCAGTTACCGGACAGGGGAATACAATGAGCAGTTCTTC	CASSYRTGEYNEQFF
NA	NA	TRBV7-2	TRBJ1-4	TGTGCCAGCAGCCTCCGGTCGAACGCTAATGAAAAACTGTTTTTT	CASSLRSNANEKLFF
NA	NA	TRBV11-1	TRBJ2-3	TGTGCCAGCAGCTTGCCAAGGGTTGGGGGCAAAACGCAGTATTTT	CASSLPRVGGKTQYF
once	NA	TRBV28	TRBJ1-2	TGTGCCAGCAGTCTCCAGGGATATGGCTACACCTTC	CASSLQGYGYTF
NA	TRBD1	TRBV5-1	TRBJ2-5	TGCGCCAGCAGCTTGGTTGGGACAGGGTACGGCGAGACCCAGTACTTC	CASSLVGTGYGETQYF
NA	NA	TRBV30	TRBJ2-1	TGTGCCTGGTACTATGAGCAGTTCTTC	CAWYYEQFF
NA	NA	TRBV29-1	TRBJ1-1	TGCAGCGTTGACCCGGTTAGGAGGAACACTGAAGCTTTCTTT	CSVDPVRRNTEAFF
few	TRBD2	TRBV5-1	TRBJ2-2	TGCGCCAGCAGCTTGTCCAGCGGGAGCACCGGGGAGCTGTTTTTT	CASSLSSGSTGELFF
NA	TRBD1	TRBV18	TRBJ2-7	TGTGCCAGCTCAGTGTCGAGGACAGGGAACGAGCAGTACTTC	CASSVSRTGNEQYF
NA	TRBD1	TRBV27	TRBJ2-2	TGTGCCAGTCAAGGACAGGGGGCAGGCGGGGAGCTGTTTTTT	CASQGQGAGGELFF
NA	NA	TRBV2	TRBJ2-1	TGTGCCAGCATGAGGTCGACCAACAATGAGCAGTTCTTC	CASMRSTNNEQFF
NA	TRBD2	TRBV5-1	TRBJ2-1	TGCGCCAGCAGCTTGTACGGCGGGAGGGCCGCAGCGAGCCTCTACAATGAGCAGTTCTTC	CASSLYGGRAAASLYNEQFF
NA	TRBD1	TRBV7-2	TRBJ2-7	TGTGCCAGCAGCTTAGTGGGACAGGCTGTAAACTTC	CASSLVGQAVNF
NA	TRBD2	TRBV5-6	TRBJ2-3	TGTGCCAGCAGCCCGCTGACTAGCGGGGGGGCCGGCACAGATACGCAGTATTTT	CASSPLTSGGAGTDTQYF
NA	TRBD2	TRBV12-3/TRBV12-4	TRBJ2-7	TGTGCCAGCAGTTCGACTAGCAGGTATCGGCAGTACTTC	CASSSTSRYRQYF
NA	TRBD2	TRBV5-1	TRBJ2-2	TGCGCCAGCAGTCCTGGACTAGCAACGACCGGGGAGCTGTTTTTT	CASSPGLATTGELFF
NA	TRBD1	TRBV9	TRBJ1-6	TGTGCCAGCAGCCGACAGGGCTACTCCTATAATTCACCCCTCCACTTT	CASSRQGYSYNSPLHF
NA	NA	TRBV6-5	TRBJ1-2	TGTGCCAGCAGTTACATTGGGCAGGGGTTATATGGCTACACCTTC	CASSYIGQGLYGYTF
once	NA	TRBV4-3	TRBJ2-2	TGCGCCAGCAGCCAAGATTATTTCCGGGAACCGTATCTTCGAAACACCGGGGAGCTGTTTTTT	CASSQDYFREPYLRNTGELFF
NA	NA	TRBV6-1	TRBJ1-6	TGTGCCAGCAGTGCTCTCAGGGATCCCCTACTATCAGATTCACCCCTCCACTTT	CASSALRDPLLSDSPLHF
NA	TRBD2	TRBV5-1	TRBJ2-5	TGCGCCAGCAGCTTGACTAGCGGGGACCGGGTAGGGGAGACCCAGTACTTC	CASSLTSGDRVGETQYF
NA	TRBD2	TRBV6-5	TRBJ2-2	TGTGCGGTCGGGAAAGTAGCGGGAGTAACCGGGGAGCTGTTTTTT	CAVGKVAGVTGELFF
NA	NA	TRBV4-3	TRBJ2-4	TGCGCCAGCAGCCAAGAGGGTGCAGGGAACATGCAAAACATTCAGTACTTC	CASSQEGAGNMQNIQYF
NA	NA	TRBV28	TRBJ2-2	TGTGCCAGCACCAACCCTACCCCCGGGGAGCTGTTTTTT	CASTNPTPGELFF
once	NA	TRBV3-1/TRBV3-2	TRBJ2-7	TGTGCCAGCAGCCCCAACAGGGTCGACGAGCAGTACTTC	CASSPNRVDEQYF
few	NA	TRBV12-3/TRBV12-4	TRBJ1-5	TGTGCCAGCAACGGACAGAGCAATCAGCCCCAGCATTTT	CASNGQSNQPQHF
NA	TRBD2	TRBV9	TRBJ2-1	TGTGCCAGCAGCGGTAGCGGGAGCTCCTACAATGAGCAGTTCTTC	CASSGSGSSYNEQFF
NA	NA	TRBV7-9	TRBJ2-3	TGTGCCAGCAGCATACCGACAGCTACTAGCACAGATACGCAGTATTTT	CASSIPTATSTDTQYF
NA	NA	TRBV5-1	TRBJ2-2	TGCGCCAGCAGCGACAGGACGGGGAACACCGGGGAGCTGTTTTTT	CASSDRTGNTGELFF
once	TRBD1	TRBV5-6	TRBJ1-1	TGTGCCAGCAGCTACGGGACAGGGTTTACTGAAGCTTTCTTT	CASSYGTGFTEAFF
NA	NA	TRBV6-2/TRBV6-3	TRBJ2-7	TGTGCCAGCAGTTACTTATACGAGCAGTACTTC	CASSYLYEQYF
NA	NA	TRBV28	TRBJ2-1	TGTGCCAGCAGTGCGCCGGCCTACAATGAGCAGTTCTTC	CASSAPAYNEQFF
NA	TRBD1	TRBV19	TRBJ1-1	TGTGCCAGTAGTATCGGGACAGGGGCAATGAACACTGAAGCTTTCTTT	CASSIGTGAMNTEAFF
NA	NA	TRBV5-8	TRBJ2-5	TGTGCCAGCAGCTTGCCCCTTGGGAGGAAAGAGACCCAGTACTTC	CASSLPLGRKETQYF
once	NA	TRBV3-1/TRBV3-2	TRBJ2-4	TGTGCCAGCAGCCAACGAAACATTCAGTACTTC	CASSQRNIQYF